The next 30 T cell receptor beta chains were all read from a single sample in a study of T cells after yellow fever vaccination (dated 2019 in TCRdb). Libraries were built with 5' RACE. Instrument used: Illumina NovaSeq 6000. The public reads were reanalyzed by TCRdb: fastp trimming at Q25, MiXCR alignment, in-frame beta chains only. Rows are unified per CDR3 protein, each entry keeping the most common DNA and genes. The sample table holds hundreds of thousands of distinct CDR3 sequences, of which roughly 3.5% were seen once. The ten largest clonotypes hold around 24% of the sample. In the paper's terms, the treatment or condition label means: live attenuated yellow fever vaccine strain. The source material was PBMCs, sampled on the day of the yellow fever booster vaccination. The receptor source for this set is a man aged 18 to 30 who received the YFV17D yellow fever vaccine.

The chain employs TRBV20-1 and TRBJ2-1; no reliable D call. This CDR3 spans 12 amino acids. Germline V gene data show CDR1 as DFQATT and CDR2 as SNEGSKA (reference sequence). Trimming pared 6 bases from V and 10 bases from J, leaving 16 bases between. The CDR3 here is CSAIGTSPEQFF. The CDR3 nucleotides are TGCAGTGCCATCGGAACCTCCCCCGAGCAGTTCTTC.

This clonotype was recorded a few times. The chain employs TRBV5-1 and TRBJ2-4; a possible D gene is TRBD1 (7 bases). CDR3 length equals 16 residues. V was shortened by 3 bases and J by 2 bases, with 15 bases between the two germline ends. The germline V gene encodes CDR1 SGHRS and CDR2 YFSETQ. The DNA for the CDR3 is TGCGCCAGCAGCTCACTGGCAGGGGGGTCCAAAAACATTCAGTACTTC. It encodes CASSSLAGGSKNIQYF.

CDR3 region: CAISGRGREGLNEQFF. CDR3 coding DNA: TGTGCCATCAGTGGCCGCGGCAGGGAAGGTTTGAATGAGCAGTTCTTC. The chain links TRBV10-3 to TRBJ2-1, with D tentatively TRBD1 (5 bases). The CDR3 length is 16 residues. Per the germline V gene, CDR1 is ENHRY and CDR2 is SYGVKD. Trimming took 4 bases from V and 7 from J, leaving 20 bases between them.

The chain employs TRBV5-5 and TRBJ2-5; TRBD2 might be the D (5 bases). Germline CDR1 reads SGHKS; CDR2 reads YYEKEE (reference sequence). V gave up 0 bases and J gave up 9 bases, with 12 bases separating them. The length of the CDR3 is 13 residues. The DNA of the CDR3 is TGTGCCAGCAGCTTGGCTTGGGTGGAGGCCCAGTACTTC. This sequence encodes CASSLAWVEAQYF.

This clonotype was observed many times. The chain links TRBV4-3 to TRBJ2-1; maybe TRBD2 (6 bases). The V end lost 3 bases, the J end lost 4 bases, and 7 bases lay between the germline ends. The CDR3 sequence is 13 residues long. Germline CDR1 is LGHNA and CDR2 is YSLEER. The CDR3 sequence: CASSQAGYNEQFF. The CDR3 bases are TGCGCCAGCAGCCAGGCGGGGTACAATGAGCAGTTCTTC.

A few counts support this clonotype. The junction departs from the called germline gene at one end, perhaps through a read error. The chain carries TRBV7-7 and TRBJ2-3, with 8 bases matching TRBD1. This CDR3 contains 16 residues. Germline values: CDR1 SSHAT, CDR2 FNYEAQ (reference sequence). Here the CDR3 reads CASSLGPGGYADTQYF. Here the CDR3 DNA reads TGTGCTAGCAGCTTAGGTCCAGGGGGCTATGCAGATACGCAGTATTTT.

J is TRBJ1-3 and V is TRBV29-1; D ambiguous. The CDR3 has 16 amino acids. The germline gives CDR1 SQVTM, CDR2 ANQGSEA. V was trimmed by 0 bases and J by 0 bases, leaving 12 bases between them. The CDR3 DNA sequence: TGCAGCGTTGAAGATATGGCGGGTGGCTCTGGAAACACCATATATTTT. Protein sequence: CSVEDMAGGSGNTIYF.

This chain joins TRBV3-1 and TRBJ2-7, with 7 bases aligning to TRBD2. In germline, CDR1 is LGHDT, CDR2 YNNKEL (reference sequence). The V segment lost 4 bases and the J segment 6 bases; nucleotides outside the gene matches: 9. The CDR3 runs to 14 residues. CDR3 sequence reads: CASSPAGVVGEQYF. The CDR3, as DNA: TGTGCCAGCAGCCCTGCGGGGGTGGTGGGCGAGCAGTACTTC.

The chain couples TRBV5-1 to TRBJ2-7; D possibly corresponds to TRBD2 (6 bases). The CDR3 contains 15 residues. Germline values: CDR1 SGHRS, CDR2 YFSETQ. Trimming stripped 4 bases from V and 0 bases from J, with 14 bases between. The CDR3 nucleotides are TGCGCCAGCAGCCCCGGGGACTGGGGCTCCTACGAGCAGTACTTC. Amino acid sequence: CASSPGDWGSYEQYF.

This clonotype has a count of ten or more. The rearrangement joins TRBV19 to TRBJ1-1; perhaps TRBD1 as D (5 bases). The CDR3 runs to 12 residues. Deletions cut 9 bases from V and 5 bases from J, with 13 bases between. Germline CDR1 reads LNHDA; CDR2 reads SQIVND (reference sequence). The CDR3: CASRRAKTEAFF. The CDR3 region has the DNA TGTGCCAGCCGCAGGGCGAAGACTGAAGCTTTCTTT.

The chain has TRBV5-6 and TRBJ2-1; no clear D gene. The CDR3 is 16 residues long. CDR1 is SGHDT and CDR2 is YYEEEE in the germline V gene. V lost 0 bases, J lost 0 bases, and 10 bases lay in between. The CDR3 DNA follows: TGTGCCAGCAGCTTGGGGCCTCCGGCCTCCTACAATGAGCAGTTCTTC. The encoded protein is CASSLGPPASYNEQFF.

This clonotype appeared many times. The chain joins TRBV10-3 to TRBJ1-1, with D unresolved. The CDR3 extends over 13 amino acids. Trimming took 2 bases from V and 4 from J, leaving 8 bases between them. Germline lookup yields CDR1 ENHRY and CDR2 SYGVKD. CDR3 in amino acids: CAISEGRSTEAFF. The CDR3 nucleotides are TGTGCCATCAGTGAGGGGAGGTCCACTGAAGCTTTCTTT.

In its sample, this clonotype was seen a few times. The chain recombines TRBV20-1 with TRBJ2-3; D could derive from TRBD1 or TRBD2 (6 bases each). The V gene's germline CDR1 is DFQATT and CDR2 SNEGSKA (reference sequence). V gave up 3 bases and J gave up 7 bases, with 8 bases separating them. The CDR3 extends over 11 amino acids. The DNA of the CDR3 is TGCAGTGCTAGCGGGGGCCATACGCAGTATTTT. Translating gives CSASGGHTQYF.

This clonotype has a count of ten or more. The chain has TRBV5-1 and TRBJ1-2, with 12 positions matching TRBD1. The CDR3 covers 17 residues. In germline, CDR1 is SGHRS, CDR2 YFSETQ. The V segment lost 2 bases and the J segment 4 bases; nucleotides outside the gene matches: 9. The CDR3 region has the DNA TGCGCCAGCAGCTTTCGGGACAGGGGGCTTAAGAGCTATGGCTACACCTTC. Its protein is CASSFRDRGLKSYGYTF.

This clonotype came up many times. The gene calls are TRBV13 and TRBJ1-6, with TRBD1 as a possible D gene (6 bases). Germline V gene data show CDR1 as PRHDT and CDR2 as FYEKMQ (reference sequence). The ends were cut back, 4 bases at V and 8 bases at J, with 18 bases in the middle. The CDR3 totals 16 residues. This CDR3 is CASSSRPDSPYSPLHF. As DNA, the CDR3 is TGTGCCAGCAGCTCGAGACCGGACAGTCCATATTCACCCCTCCACTTT.

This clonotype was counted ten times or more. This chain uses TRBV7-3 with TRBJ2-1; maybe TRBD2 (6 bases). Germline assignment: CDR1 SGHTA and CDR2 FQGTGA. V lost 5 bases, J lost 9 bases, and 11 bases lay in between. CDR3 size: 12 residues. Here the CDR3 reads CASSRPGGEQFF. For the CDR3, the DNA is TGTGCCAGCAGCAGACCCGGGGGTGAGCAGTTCTTC.

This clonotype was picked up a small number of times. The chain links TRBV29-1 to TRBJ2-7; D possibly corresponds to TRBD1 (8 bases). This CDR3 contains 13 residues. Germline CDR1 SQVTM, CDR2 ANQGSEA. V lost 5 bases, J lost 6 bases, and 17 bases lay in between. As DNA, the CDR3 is TGCAGCGTTATGGACAGGGAGGGCTCCGAGCAGTACTTC. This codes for CSVMDREGSEQYF.

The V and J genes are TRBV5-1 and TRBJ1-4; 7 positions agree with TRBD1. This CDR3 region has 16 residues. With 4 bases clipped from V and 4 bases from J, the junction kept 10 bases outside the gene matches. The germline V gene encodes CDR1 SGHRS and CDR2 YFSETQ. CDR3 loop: CASSLGTARINEKLFF. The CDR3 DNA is TGCGCCAGCAGCCTTGGGACAGCCAGAATTAATGAAAAACTGTTTTTT.

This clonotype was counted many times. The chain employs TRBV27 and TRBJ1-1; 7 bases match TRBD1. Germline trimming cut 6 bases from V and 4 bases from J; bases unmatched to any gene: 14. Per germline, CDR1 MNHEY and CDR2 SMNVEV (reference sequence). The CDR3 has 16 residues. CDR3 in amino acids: CASSRGGGGYGTEAFF. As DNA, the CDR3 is TGTGCCAGCAGCCGCGGGGGAGGGGGCTATGGCACTGAAGCTTTCTTT.

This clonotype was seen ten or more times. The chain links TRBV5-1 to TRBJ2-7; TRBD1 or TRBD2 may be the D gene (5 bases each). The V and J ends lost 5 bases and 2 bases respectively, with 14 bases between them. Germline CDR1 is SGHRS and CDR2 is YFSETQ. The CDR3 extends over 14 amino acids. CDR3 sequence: CASRMGPDTYEQYV. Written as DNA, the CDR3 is TGCGCCAGCAGGATGGGACCCGATACCTACGAGCAGTACGTC.

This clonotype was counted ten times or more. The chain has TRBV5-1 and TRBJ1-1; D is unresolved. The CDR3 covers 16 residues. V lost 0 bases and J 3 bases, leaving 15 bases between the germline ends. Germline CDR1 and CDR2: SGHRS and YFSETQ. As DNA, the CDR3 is TGCGCCAGCAGCTTGGTCCCGGGATCGGTTGACACTGAAGCTTTCTTT. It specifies CASSLVPGSVDTEAFF.

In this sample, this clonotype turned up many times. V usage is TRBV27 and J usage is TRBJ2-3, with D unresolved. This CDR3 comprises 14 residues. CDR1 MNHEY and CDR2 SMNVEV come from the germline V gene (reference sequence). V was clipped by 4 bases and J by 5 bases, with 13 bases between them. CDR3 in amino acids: CASSSPVGGDTQYF. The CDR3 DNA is TGTGCCAGCAGTTCTCCCGTGGGCGGAGATACGCAGTATTTT.

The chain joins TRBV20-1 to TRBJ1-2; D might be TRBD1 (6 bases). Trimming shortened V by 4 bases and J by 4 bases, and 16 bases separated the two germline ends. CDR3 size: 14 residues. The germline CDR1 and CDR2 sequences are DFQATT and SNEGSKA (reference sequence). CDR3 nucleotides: TGCAGTGCTATAACGCCCGGACAGACCTATGGCTACACCTTC. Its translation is CSAITPGQTYGYTF.

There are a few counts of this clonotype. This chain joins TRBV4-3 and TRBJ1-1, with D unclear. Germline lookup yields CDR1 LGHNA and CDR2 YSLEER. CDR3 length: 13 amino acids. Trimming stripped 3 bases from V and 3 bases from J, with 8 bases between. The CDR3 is CASSHYGDTEAFF. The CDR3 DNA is TGCGCCAGCAGCCATTACGGGGACACTGAAGCTTTCTTT.

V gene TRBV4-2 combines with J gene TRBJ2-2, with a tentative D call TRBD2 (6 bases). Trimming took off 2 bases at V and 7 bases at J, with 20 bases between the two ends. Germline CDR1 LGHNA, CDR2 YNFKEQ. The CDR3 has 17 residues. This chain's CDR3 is CASSQPYFRGNSGELFF. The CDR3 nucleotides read TGTGCCAGCAGCCAACCCTATTTCCGGGGGAATAGCGGGGAGCTGTTTTTT.

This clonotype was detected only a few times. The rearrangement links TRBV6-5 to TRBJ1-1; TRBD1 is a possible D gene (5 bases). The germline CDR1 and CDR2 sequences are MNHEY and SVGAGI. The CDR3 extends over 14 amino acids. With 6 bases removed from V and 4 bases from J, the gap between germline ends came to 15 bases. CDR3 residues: CASRHQGGRTEAFF. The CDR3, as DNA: TGTGCCAGCAGACATCAGGGAGGACGCACTGAAGCTTTCTTT.

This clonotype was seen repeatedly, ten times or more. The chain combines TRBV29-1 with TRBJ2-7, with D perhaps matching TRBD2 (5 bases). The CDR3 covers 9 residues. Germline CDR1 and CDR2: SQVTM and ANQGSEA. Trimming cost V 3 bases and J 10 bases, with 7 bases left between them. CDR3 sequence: CSVEGDQYV. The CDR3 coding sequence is TGCAGCGTTGAGGGAGACCAGTACGTC.

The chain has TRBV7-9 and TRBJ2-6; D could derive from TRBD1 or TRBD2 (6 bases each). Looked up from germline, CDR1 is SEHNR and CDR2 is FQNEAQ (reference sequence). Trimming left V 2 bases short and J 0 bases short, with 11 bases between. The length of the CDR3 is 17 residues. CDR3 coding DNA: TGTGCCAGCAGCTTATGGAGGGACACCTCTGGGGCCAACGTCCTGACTTTC. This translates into CASSLWRDTSGANVLTF.

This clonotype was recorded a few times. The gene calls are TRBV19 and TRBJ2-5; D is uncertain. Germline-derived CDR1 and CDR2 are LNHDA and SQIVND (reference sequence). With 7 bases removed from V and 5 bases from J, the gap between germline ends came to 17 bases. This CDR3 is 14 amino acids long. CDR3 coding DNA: TGTGCCAGTACCGAGGCGCTGGCTTCGGAGACCCAGTACTTC. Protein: CASTEALASETQYF.

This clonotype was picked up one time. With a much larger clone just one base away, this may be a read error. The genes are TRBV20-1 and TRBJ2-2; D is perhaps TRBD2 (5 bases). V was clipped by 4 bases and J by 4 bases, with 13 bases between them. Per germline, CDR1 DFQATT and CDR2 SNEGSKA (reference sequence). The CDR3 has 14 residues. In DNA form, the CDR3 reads TGCAGTGCTACTGATAGGAGGAGCACCGGGGAGCTGTTTTTT. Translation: CSATDRRSTGELFF.